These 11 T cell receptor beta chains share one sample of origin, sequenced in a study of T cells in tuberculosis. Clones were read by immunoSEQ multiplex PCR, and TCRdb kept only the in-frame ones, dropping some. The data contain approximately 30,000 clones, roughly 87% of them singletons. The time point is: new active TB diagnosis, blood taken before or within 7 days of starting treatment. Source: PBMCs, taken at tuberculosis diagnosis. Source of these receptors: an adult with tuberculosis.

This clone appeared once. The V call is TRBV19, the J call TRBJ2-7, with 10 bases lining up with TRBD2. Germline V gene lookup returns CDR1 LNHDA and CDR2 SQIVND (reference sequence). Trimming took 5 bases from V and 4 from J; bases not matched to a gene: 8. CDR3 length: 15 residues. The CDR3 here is CASSPSGGAFYEQYF. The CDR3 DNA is TGTGCCAGTAGTCCAAGCGGGGGGGCCTTTTACGAGCAGTACTTC. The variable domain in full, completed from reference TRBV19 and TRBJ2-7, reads DGGITQSPKYLFRKEGQNVTLSCEQNLNHDAMYWYRQDPGQGLRLIYYSQIVNDFQKGDIAEGYSVSREKKESFPLTVTSAQKNPTAFYLCASSPSGGAFYEQYFGPGTRLTVT.

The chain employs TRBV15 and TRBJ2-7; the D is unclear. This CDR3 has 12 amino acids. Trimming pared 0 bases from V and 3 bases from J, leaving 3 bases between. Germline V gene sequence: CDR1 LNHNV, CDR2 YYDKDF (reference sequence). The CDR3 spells CATSRDHYEQYF. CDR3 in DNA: TGTGCCACCAGCAGAGACCACTACGAGCAGTACTTC.

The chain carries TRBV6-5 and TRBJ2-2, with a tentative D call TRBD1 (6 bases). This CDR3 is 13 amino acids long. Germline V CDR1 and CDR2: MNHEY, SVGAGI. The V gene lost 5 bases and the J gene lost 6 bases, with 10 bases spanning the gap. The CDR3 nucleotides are TGTGCCAGCAGTCCGGACAGTTCCGGGGAGCTGTTTTTT. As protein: CASSPDSSGELFF.

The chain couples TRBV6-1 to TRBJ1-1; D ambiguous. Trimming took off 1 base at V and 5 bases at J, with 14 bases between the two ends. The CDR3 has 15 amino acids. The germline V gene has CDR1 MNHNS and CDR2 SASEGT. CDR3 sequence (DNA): TGTGCCAGCAGTGAAGATTGGGGAGGCGGAACTGAAGCTTTCTTT. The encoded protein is CASSEDWGGGTEAFF.

Here the CDR3 DNA reads TGTGCCAGCTCACCCCTCAGACAGGGCCCGAACACCGGGGAGCTGTTTTTT. Translation: CASSPLRQGPNTGELFF. The chain uses TRBV18 and TRBJ2-2; 7 positions match TRBD1. This CDR3 comprises 17 residues. V was pared by 3 bases and J by 0 bases, with 7 bases of the junction left unmatched. Germline V gene lookup returns CDR1 KGHSH and CDR2 LQKENI.

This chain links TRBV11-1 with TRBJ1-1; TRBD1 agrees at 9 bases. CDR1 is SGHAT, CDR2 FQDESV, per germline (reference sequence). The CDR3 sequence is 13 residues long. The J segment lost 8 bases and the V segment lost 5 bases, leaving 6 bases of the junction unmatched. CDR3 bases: TGTGCCAGCAGCCGTATACAGGGGGCAGAAGCTTTCTTT. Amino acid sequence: CASSRIQGAEAFF.

This chain's CDR3 is CASSRDSSYNEQFF. CDR3 coding DNA: TGCGCCAGCAGTAGGGACAGTTCCTACAATGAGCAGTTCTTC. V is TRBV10-2 and J is TRBJ2-1, with TRBD1 matching over 7 bases. CDR1 is WSHSY and CDR2 is SAAADI in the germline V gene. The J segment lost 1 base and the V segment lost 5 bases, leaving 2 bases of the junction unmatched. CDR3 length equals 14 residues.

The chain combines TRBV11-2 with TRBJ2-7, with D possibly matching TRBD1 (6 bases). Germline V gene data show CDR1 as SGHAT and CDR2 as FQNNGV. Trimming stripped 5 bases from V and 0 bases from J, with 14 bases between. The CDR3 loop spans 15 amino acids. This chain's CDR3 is CASSPRGKSSYEQYF. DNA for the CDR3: TGTGCCAGCAGCCCCAGGGGCAAAAGCTCCTACGAGCAGTACTTC. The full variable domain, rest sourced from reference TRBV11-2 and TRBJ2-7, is EAGVAQSPRYKIIEKRQSVAFWCNPISGHATLYWYQQILGQGPKLLIQFQNNGVVDDSQLPKDRFSAERLKGVDSTLKIQPAKLEDSAVYLCASSPRGKSSYEQYFGPGTRLTVT.

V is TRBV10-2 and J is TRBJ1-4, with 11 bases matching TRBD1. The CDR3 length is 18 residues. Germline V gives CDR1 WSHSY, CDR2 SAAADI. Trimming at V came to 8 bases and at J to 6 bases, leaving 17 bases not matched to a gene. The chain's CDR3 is CASLPSPGQGGSDEKLFF. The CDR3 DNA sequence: TGCGCCAGCTTACCCAGCCCGGGACAGGGGGGCTCAGATGAAAAACTGTTTTTT.

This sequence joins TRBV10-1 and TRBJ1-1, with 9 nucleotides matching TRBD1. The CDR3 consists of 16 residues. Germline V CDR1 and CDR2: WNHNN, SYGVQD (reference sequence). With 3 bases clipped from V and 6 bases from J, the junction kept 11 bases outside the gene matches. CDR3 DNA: TGCGCCAGCAGTGAAAAACCGGGACAGGGAGTCGCTGAAGCTTTCTTT. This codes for CASSEKPGQGVAEAFF.

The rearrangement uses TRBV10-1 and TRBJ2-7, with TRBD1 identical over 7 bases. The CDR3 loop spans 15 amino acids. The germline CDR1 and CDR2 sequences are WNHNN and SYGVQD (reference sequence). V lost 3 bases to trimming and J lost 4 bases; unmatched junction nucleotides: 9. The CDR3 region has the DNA TGCGCCAGCAGTGACCCTAAGACAGGGCTTTACGAGCAGTACTTC. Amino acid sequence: CASSDPKTGLYEQYF.